Included here is one T cell receptor beta chain sequence, with context. Its antigen remains unidentified. The V end lost 4 bases, the J end lost 5 bases, and 15 bases lay between the germline ends. Germline V gives CDR1 MNHNY, CDR2 SVGAGI (reference sequence). The CDR3 loop spans 15 amino acids. This sample stems from a study of cytomegalovirus exposure and HLA in healthy donors. Findings and limits, study-wide: Near-uniform donor sequencing depth was presumed by presence/absence analyses.

With 60 Vbeta and 13 Jbeta primers, the PCR was carried out. Produced via immunoSEQ multiplex PCR; TCRdb's table is partial and in-frame only. Of 150,000 to 180,000 clones listed, 70% to 80% are singletons. This rearrangement joins TRBV6-6 to TRBJ1-5; perhaps TRBD1 as D (6 bases). Sequencing was carried out using PBMCs. This clonotype was obtained from a woman aged 40 to 50 in good health and CMV-seronegative. The CDR3, as DNA: TGTGCCAGCAGTTTACAGGGTAAGGGGGATCAGCCCCAGCATTTT. It is translated as CASSLQGKGDQPQHF.